This T cell receptor beta chain was retrieved from a study of shared clonotypes between healthy human individuals. This table comes from immunoSEQ multiplex PCR, and its TCRdb copy is limited to in-frame clones, with some not included. Found here are about 600,000 clones, around 95% of them singletons; the top ten hold over 0.09%. CD45RO negativity and positive selection for CCR7 defined naive CD8 cells, a population that excluded terminally differentiated effector memory CD45RA+ cells. This clone was counted a single time. V shed 4 bases and J shed 9 bases, with 14 bases lying between them. This CDR3 contains 13 residues. Per germline, CDR1 LGHNA and CDR2 YNFKEQ.

The chain combines TRBV4-2 with TRBJ2-3, with TRBD2 as a possible D gene (6 bases). Sequenced input: naive CD8+ T cells sorted from blood. This TCR was sampled from a woman aged 25 to 39 in good health. The CDR3 protein is CASSLSGSGTQYF. The CDR3, as DNA: TGTGCCAGCAGCCTATCGGGTAGCGGAACGCAGTATTTT.